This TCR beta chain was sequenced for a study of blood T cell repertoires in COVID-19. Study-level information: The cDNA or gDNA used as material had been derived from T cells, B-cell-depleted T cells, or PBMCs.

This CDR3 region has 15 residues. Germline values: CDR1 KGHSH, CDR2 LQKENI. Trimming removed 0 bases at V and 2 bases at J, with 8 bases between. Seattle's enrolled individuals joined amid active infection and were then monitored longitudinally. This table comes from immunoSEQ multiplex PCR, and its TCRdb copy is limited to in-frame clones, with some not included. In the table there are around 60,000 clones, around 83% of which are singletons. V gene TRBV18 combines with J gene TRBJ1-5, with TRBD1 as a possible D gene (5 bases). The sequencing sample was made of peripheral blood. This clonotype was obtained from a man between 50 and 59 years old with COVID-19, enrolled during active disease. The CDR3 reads CASSPPGRGNQPQHF. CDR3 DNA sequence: TGTGCCAGCTCACCACCGGGCAGGGGCAATCAGCCCCAGCATTTT. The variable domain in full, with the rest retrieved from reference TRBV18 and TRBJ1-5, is NAGVMQNPRHLVRRRGQEARLRCSPMKGHSHVYWYRQLPEEGLKFMVYLQKENIIDESGMPKERFSAEFPKEGPSILRIQQVVRGDSAAYFCASSPPGRGNQPQHFGDGTRLSIL.